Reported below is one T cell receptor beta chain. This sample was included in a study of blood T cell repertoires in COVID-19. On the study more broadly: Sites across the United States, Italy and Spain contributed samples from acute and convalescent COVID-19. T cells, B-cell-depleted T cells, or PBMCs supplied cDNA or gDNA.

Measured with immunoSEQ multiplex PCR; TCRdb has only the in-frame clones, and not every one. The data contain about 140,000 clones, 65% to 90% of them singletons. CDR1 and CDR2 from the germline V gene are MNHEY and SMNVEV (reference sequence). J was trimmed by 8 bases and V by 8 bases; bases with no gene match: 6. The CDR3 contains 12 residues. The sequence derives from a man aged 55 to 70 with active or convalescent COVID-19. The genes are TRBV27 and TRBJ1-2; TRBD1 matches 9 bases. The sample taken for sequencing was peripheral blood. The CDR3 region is CASEGTGGGYTF. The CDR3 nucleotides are TGTGCCAGCGAGGGAACAGGGGGCGGCTACACCTTC.